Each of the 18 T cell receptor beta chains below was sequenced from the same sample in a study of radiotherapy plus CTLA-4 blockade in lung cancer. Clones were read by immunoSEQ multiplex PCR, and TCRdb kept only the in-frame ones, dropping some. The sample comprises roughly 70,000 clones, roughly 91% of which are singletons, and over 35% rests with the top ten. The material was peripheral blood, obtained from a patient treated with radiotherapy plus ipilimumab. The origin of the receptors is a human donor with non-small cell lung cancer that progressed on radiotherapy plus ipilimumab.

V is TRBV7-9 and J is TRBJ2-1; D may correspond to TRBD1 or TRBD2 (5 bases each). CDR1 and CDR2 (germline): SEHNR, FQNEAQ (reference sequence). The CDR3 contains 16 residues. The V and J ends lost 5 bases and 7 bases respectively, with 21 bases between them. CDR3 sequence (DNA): TGTGCCAGCAGCACTTCCAGGTGGGAGAGGGGTAATGAGCAGTTCTTC. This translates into CASSTSRWERGNEQFF.

The CDR3 is CASDRTDYEQYF. The CDR3 DNA is TGTGCCAGCGACAGGACCGACTACGAGCAGTACTTC. The chain combines TRBV6-1 with TRBJ2-7; a weak D match, TRBD1 (6 bases). Germline V gene sequence: CDR1 MNHNS, CDR2 SASEGT. CDR3 length: 12 residues. V was cut by 8 bases and J by 3 bases, with 11 bases left in between.

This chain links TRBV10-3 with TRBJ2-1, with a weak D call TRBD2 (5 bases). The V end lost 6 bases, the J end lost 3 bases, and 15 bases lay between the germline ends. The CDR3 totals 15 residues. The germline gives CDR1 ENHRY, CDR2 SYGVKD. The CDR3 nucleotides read TGTGCCATCAGAGACACTAGTCTAGACTACAATGAGCAGTTCTTC. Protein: CAIRDTSLDYNEQFF.

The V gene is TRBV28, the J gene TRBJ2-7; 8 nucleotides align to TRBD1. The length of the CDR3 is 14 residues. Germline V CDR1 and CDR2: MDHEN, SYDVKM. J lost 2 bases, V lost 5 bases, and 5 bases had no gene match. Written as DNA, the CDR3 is TGTGCCAGCAGTACCACAGGGGGTACCTACGAGCAGTACGTC. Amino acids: CASSTTGGTYEQYV.

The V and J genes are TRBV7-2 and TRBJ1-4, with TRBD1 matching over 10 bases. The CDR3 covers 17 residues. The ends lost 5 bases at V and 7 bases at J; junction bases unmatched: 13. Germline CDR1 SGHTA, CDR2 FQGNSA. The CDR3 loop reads CASSQVPGQGRGEKLFF. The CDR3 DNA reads TGTGCCAGCAGCCAAGTCCCGGGACAGGGGCGAGGTGAAAAACTGTTTTTT.

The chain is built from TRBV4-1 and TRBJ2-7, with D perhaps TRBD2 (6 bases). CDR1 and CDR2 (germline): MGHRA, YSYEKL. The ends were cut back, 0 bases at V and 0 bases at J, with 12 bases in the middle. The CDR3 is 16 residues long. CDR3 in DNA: TGCGCCAGCAGCCAAGATGCAGGAGGGGCCTCCTACGAGCAGTACGTC. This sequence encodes CASSQDAGGASYEQYV.

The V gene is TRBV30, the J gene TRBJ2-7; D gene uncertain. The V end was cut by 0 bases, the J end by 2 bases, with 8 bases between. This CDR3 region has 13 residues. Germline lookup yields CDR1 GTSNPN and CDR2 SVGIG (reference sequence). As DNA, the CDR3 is TGTGCCTGGAGTGTACAGTCCGCCTACGAGCAGTACTTC. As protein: CAWSVQSAYEQYF.

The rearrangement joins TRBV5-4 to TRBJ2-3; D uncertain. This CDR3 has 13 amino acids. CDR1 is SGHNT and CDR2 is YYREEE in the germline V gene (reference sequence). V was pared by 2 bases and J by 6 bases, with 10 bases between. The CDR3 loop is CASSLVLYDTQYF. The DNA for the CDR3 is TGTGCCAGCAGCTTAGTTTTGTATGATACGCAGTATTTT. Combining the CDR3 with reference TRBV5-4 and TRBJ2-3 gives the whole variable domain ETGVTQSPTHLIKTRGQQVTLRCSSQSGHNTVSWYQQALGQGPQFIFQYYREEENGRGNFPPRFSGLQFPNYSSELNVNALELDDSALYLCASSLVLYDTQYFGPGTRLTVL.

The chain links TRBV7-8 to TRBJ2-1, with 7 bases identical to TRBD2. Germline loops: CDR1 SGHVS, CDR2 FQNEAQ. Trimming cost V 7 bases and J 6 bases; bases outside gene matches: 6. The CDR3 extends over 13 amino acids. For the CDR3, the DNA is TGTGCCAGCATTGGGGGGGATCCCAATGAGCAGTTCTTC. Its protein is CASIGGDPNEQFF.

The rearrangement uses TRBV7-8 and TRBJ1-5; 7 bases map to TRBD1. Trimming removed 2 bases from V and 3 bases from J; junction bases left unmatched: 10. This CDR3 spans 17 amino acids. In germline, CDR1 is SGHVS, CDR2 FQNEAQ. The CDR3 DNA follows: TGTGCCAGCAGCTTACGGGACGGGACAGTTCTCAATCAGCCCCAGCATTTT. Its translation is CASSLRDGTVLNQPQHF.

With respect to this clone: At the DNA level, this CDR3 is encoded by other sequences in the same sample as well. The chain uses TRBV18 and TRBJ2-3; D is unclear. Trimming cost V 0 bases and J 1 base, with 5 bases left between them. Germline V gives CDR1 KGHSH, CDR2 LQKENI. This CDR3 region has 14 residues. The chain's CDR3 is CASSPPAGTDTQYF. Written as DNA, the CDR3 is TGTGCCAGCTCACCACCTGCTGGCACAGATACGCAGTATTTT.

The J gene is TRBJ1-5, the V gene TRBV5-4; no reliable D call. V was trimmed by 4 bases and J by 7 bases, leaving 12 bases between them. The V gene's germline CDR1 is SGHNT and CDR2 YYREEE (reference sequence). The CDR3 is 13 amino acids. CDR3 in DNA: TGTGCCAGCAGCCCCGCCCCACGCCAGCCCCAGCATTTT. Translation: CASSPAPRQPQHF.

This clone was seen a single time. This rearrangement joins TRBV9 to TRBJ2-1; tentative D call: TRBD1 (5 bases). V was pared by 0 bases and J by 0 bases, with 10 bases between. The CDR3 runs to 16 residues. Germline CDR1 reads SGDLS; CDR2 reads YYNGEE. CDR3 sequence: CASSVATGLSYNEQFF. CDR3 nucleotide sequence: TGTGCCAGCAGCGTAGCTACAGGTCTCTCCTACAATGAGCAGTTCTTC.

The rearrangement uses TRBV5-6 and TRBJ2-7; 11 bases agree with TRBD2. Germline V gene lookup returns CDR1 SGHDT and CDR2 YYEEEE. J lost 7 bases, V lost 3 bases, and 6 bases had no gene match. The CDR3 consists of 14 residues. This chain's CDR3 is CASSSTSGKVEQYF. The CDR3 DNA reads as TGTGCCAGCAGCTCGACTAGCGGGAAGGTAGAGCAGTACTTC.

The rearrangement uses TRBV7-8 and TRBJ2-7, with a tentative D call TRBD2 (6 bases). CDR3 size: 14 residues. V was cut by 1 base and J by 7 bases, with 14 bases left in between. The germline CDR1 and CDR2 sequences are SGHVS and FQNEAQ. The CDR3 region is CASSLEVRGREQYF. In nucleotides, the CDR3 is TGTGCCAGCAGCTTAGAAGTGCGGGGACGGGAGCAGTACTTC.

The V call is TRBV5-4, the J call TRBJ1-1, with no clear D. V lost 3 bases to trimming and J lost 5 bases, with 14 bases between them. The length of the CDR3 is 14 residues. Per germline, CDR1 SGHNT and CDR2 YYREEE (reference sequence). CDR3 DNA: TGTGCCAGCAGCTCCCGAGTCGGGGAGACTGAAGCTTTCTTT. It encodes CASSSRVGETEAFF.

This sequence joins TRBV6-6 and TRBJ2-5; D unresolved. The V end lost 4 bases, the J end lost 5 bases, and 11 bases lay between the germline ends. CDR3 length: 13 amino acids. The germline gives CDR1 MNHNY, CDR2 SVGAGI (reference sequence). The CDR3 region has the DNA TGTGCCAGCAGTTCAGGTTGGATGGAGACCCAGTACTTC. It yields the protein CASSSGWMETQYF.

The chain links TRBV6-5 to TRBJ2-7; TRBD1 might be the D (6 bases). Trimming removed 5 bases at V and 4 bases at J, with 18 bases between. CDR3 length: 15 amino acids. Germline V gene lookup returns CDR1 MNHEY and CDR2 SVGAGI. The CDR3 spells CASSPDRDPSYEQYV. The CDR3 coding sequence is TGTGCCAGCAGTCCGGACAGAGACCCTTCTTACGAGCAGTACGTC.